One sample yielded the 24 T cell receptor beta chains listed below, sequenced in a study of blood T cell repertoires in COVID-19. Generated by immunoSEQ multiplex PCR, the TCRdb table keeps only in-frame clones and is missing some. The sample contains some 190,000 clones, about 86% of which appear only once. Specimen: PBMCs or T cells enriched from blood (not recorded which). The receptors were gathered from a woman aged 40 to 50 in a cohort exposed to, infected with or recovered from COVID-19 (not recorded which).

The V call is TRBV7-6, the J call TRBJ2-2; 7 nucleotides line up with TRBD1. The CDR3 contains 13 residues. The germline gives CDR1 SGHVS, CDR2 FNYEAQ. V trimming: 5 bases; J trimming: 6 bases; junction bases outside the gene matches: 3. CDR3 nucleotides: TGTGCCAGCAGCGAAACAGGGGCCGGGGAGCTGTTTTTT. This translates into CASSETGAGELFF.

This rearrangement joins TRBV24-1 to TRBJ2-5, with 8 bases fitting TRBD2. Germline V gives CDR1 KGHDR, CDR2 SFDVKD. Trimming cost V 9 bases and J 5 bases; bases outside gene matches: 16. This CDR3 region has 16 residues. The CDR3 is CATPQRGLNGGETQYF. The DNA for the CDR3 is TGTGCCACCCCGCAGCGGGGGTTGAATGGTGGGGAGACCCAGTACTTC.

The count of this clone is one. The chain is built from TRBV14 and TRBJ2-3, with D possibly TRBD2 on 5 matching bases. The germline CDR1 and CDR2 sequences are SGHDN and FVKESK. The V end lost 2 bases, the J end lost 4 bases, and 13 bases lay between the germline ends. The CDR3 has 15 amino acids. This CDR3 reads CASSQISGWPDTQYF. The CDR3 DNA is TGTGCCAGCAGCCAAATTTCGGGGTGGCCAGATACGCAGTATTTT.

This clone has a handful of counts. This chain uses TRBV7-9 with TRBJ2-1, with 9 bases lining up with TRBD2. The CDR3 covers 15 residues. Unmatched junction bases numbered 7, after V lost 1 base and J lost 9 bases. Germline assignment: CDR1 SEHNR and CDR2 FQNEAQ (reference sequence). CDR3 DNA: TGTGCCAGCAGCTTAGGCGGGGGGGCAGACGGTGAGCAGTTCTTC. It codes for CASSLGGGADGEQFF.

CDR3 nucleotides: TGCGCCAGCAGTGAGTTTAGGGGGAACACTGAAGCTTTCTTT. Encoded protein: CASSEFRGNTEAFF. The chain combines TRBV10-1 with TRBJ1-1; TRBD1 is a possible D gene (5 bases). Per germline, CDR1 WNHNN and CDR2 SYGVQD (reference sequence). The V end lost 1 base, the J end lost 1 base, and 7 bases lay between the germline ends. The CDR3 covers 14 residues.

The J gene is TRBJ2-3, the V gene TRBV11-2; 7 bases line up with TRBD1. CDR1 SGHAT and CDR2 FQNNGV come from the germline V gene. The ends lost 5 bases at V and 10 bases at J; junction bases unmatched: 12. The CDR3 length is 14 residues. The CDR3, as DNA: TGTGCCAGCAGCCTAAACAGGGGAGACGGTTCGCAGTATTTT. Its translation is CASSLNRGDGSQYF. The full variable domain, in which reference TRBV11-2 and TRBJ2-3 provide the parts outside the CDR3, is EAGVAQSPRYKIIEKRQSVAFWCNPISGHATLYWYQQILGQGPKLLIQFQNNGVVDDSQLPKDRFSAERLKGVDSTLKIQPAKLEDSAVYLCASSLNRGDGSQYFGPGTRLTVL.

The genes are TRBV5-6 and TRBJ1-3; D unclear. The CDR3 loop spans 13 amino acids. Per germline, CDR1 SGHDT and CDR2 YYEEEE. V gave up 1 base and J gave up 3 bases, with 5 bases separating them. The CDR3 DNA reads TGTGCCAGCAGCTTGCCGGTTGGAAACACCATATATTTT. It specifies CASSLPVGNTIYF.

This sequence joins TRBV4-1 and TRBJ2-3, with TRBD1 matching 11 bases. Germline CDR1 reads MGHRA; CDR2 reads YSYEKL. The CDR3 is 17 amino acids. V was pared by 0 bases and J by 3 bases, with 5 bases of the junction left unmatched. The CDR3 bases are TGCGCCAGCAGCCAAGATCGGACAGGGGGCTGGACAGATACGCAGTATTTT. Translating gives CASSQDRTGGWTDTQYF.

The rearrangement joins TRBV4-1 to TRBJ1-6; 8 bases are shared with TRBD1. The CDR3 spans 15 residues. Germline-derived CDR1 and CDR2 are MGHRA and YSYEKL. Trimming cost V 0 bases and J 7 bases; bases outside gene matches: 2. The CDR3 region has the DNA TGCGCCAGCAGCCAAGATGGGACAGGAAATTCACCCCTCCACTTT. Translated, it gives CASSQDGTGNSPLHF.

This chain uses TRBV27 with TRBJ2-7; 10 bases map to TRBD2. This CDR3 spans 14 amino acids. V trimming: 6 bases; J trimming: 1 base; junction bases outside the gene matches: 3. Germline V CDR1 and CDR2: MNHEY, SMNVEV (reference sequence). The CDR3 spells CASRVAGGSYEQYF. CDR3 nucleotide sequence: TGTGCCAGCAGGGTAGCGGGGGGTTCCTACGAGCAGTACTTC.

The rearrangement uses TRBV18 and TRBJ1-2, with 8 bases matching TRBD1. This CDR3 comprises 13 residues. The ends lost 6 bases at V and 8 bases at J; junction bases unmatched: 8. In germline, CDR1 is KGHSH, CDR2 LQKENI. DNA of the CDR3: TGTGCCAGCTCTAGGTCGACAGGGGAAGGCTACACCTTC. It yields the protein CASSRSTGEGYTF.

This clone was found once. The rearrangement joins TRBV24-1 to TRBJ2-3; TRBD2 is a possible D gene (6 bases). The CDR3 has 18 amino acids. CDR1 and CDR2 from the germline V gene are KGHDR and SFDVKD. Trimming shortened V by 3 bases and J by 0 bases, and 18 bases separated the two germline ends. The CDR3 nucleotides read TGTGCCACCAGTGATCCCATGGAGGGGAGACAGAGCACAGATACGCAGTATTTT. Its protein product is CATSDPMEGRQSTDTQYF.

V is TRBV11-3 and J is TRBJ2-3; a possible D gene is TRBD2 (6 bases). The CDR3 is 14 amino acids. V gave up 9 bases and J gave up 6 bases, with 19 bases separating them. CDR1 SGHNT and CDR2 YENEEA come from the germline V gene. The CDR3 sequence: CASQGSGVTDTQYF. The CDR3 nucleotides are TGTGCCAGTCAAGGTAGCGGAGTTACCGATACGCAGTATTTT. Full variable domain (rest looked up from reference TRBV11-3 and TRBJ2-3): EAGVVQSPRYKIIEKKQPVAFWCNPISGHNTLYWYLQNLGQGPELLIRYENEEAVDDSQLPKDRFSAERLKGVDSTLKIQPAELGDSAVYLCASQGSGVTDTQYFGPGTRLTVL.

The chain has TRBV7-9 and TRBJ1-5; D uncertain. V lost 5 bases and J 0 bases, leaving 8 bases between the germline ends. CDR1 and CDR2 from the germline V gene are SEHNR and FQNEAQ (reference sequence). This CDR3 spans 14 amino acids. DNA for the CDR3: TGTGCCAGCAGCCCCTCGGGTAGCAATCAGCCCCAGCATTTT. It encodes CASSPSGSNQPQHF.

The rearrangement links TRBV27 to TRBJ2-7; possible D gene TRBD2, 5 bases. The germline V and J ends were trimmed by 5 bases and 4 bases, with 6 bases remaining between them. The CDR3 sequence is 11 residues long. CDR1 and CDR2 (germline): MNHEY, SMNVEV (reference sequence). This chain's CDR3 is CASSGGYEQYF. The CDR3 coding sequence is TGTGCCAGCAGTGGCGGGTACGAGCAGTACTTC.

The chain recombines TRBV29-1 with TRBJ2-7; tentatively, D is TRBD2 (5 bases). Trimming shortened V by 1 base and J by 3 bases, and 16 bases separated the two germline ends. Germline V gene lookup returns CDR1 SQVTM and CDR2 ANQGSEA. CDR3 length equals 15 residues. The DNA of the CDR3 is TGCAGCGTTGAAGGGGAGACGGTGGGGAACTACGAGCAGTACTTC. This sequence encodes CSVEGETVGNYEQYF.

The chain is built from TRBV19 and TRBJ1-6; D might be TRBD1 (6 bases). Germline CDR1 is LNHDA and CDR2 is SQIVND (reference sequence). Trimming took off 7 bases at V and 7 bases at J, with 14 bases between the two ends. The CDR3 consists of 14 residues. As DNA, the CDR3 is TGTGCCAGTACCCCTCGGGACAAAAATTCACCCCTCCACTTT. Translating it yields CASTPRDKNSPLHF.

The genes are TRBV7-8 and TRBJ2-7; no definite D call. Germline V gene sequence: CDR1 SGHVS, CDR2 FQNEAQ. The ends were cut back, 0 bases at V and 5 bases at J, with 11 bases in the middle. The CDR3 runs to 14 residues. The CDR3 spells CASSLARVLDEQYF. In DNA, the CDR3 is TGTGCCAGCAGCTTAGCCCGGGTTCTGGACGAGCAGTACTTC.

The V gene is TRBV21-1, the J gene TRBJ2-3; the table's D call TRBD1 went unverified against the DNA. TRBV21-1 is a documented pseudogene. CDR3 length equals 20 residues. This chain's CDR3 is CASRKIPKALGTTIPGTQYF. The CDR3 DNA reads as TGTGCCAGCCGAAAAATCCCTAAAGCCCTCGGGACAACGATCCCGGGTACGCAGTATTTT.

The chain uses TRBV4-1 and TRBJ2-7; D is unresolved. V was trimmed by 0 bases and J by 2 bases, leaving 8 bases between them. The CDR3 runs 14 residues. Germline lookup yields CDR1 MGHRA and CDR2 YSYEKL. The CDR3: CASSQEEATYEQYF. The CDR3 DNA reads as TGCGCCAGCAGCCAAGAAGAAGCAACCTACGAGCAGTACTTC.

The rearrangement uses TRBV4-1 and TRBJ1-1; D is unclear. The CDR3 is made up of 17 amino acids. The V gene lost 1 base and the J gene lost 4 bases, with 19 bases spanning the gap. Germline V gene lookup returns CDR1 MGHRA and CDR2 YSYEKL. CDR3 loop: CASSQVPGRREGTEAFF. The DNA for the CDR3 is TGCGCCAGCAGCCAAGTTCCCGGCCGGAGGGAGGGCACTGAAGCTTTCTTT.

The rearrangement joins TRBV18 to TRBJ1-4; 9 bases align to TRBD1. The CDR3 runs 15 residues. The ends lost 6 bases at V and 2 bases at J; junction bases unmatched: 4. The germline V gene encodes CDR1 KGHSH and CDR2 LQKENI. The CDR3 region is CASSPTGGTNEKLFF. CDR3 nucleotide sequence: TGTGCCAGCTCCCCCACAGGGGGCACTAATGAAAAACTGTTTTTT.

This clone was counted once. The chain couples TRBV28 to TRBJ2-7; D gene uncertain. Trimming removed 2 bases at V and 3 bases at J, with 5 bases between. This CDR3 comprises 12 residues. In germline, CDR1 is MDHEN, CDR2 SYDVKM. In DNA form, the CDR3 reads TGTGCCAGCAGTTTAGTGTACTACGAGCAGTACTTC. This sequence encodes CASSLVYYEQYF.

The rearrangement joins TRBV5-1 to TRBJ2-7; 7 bases agree with TRBD1. V shed 0 bases and J 0 bases; nucleotides not matched to a gene: 3. The CDR3 spans 15 residues. CDR1 and CDR2 from the germline V gene are SGHRS and YFSETQ. The CDR3 here is CASSLDDRVSYEQYF. CDR3 coding DNA: TGCGCCAGCAGCTTGGATGACAGGGTCTCCTACGAGCAGTACTTC.